These 18 T cell receptor beta chains share one sample of origin, sequenced in a study of human T cells and chemical hapten exposure. Sample time point: patch test 3, about 24 weeks after DPC sensitization. Indicated treatment: therapeutic diphenylcyclopropenone sensitization with weekly scalp DPC. MiXCR was run by TCRdb on the RACE reads, yielding one entry per CDR3 protein. The table includes 95,000 to 150,000 distinct CDR3 sequences, approximately 10% detected once. Sequencing used whole blood, obtained in connection with sensitization to the hapten diphenylcyclopropenone (DPC). The source of these receptors is a woman aged 45-65 years with alopecia areata. Some clones in this sample may be carry-over from other donors' samples.

The sample holds many counts of this clonotype. The chain couples TRBV7-2 to TRBJ1-5; the D is unclear. V was clipped by 5 bases and J by 1 base, with 12 bases between them. Germline CDR1 SGHTA, CDR2 FQGNSA. The CDR3 is made up of 15 amino acids. The chain's CDR3 is CASSARPISNQPQHF. The CDR3 DNA follows: TGTGCCAGCAGCGCCCGCCCGATAAGCAATCAGCCCCAGCATTTT. Supplemented by reference TRBV7-2 and TRBJ1-5, the full variable domain reads GAGVSQSPSNKVTEKGKDVELRCDPISGHTALYWYRQSLGQGLEFLIYFQGNSAPDKSGLPSDRFSAERTGGSVSTLTIQRTQQEDSAVYLCASSARPISNQPQHFGDGTRLSIL.

This clonotype was detected only a few times. The CDR3 sequence: CASSSLGEQFF. The CDR3 coding sequence is TGTGCCAGCAGCAGTCTGGGTGAGCAGTTCTTC. The J gene is TRBJ2-1, the V gene TRBV7-9, with D hard to call. CDR1 SEHNR and CDR2 FQNEAQ come from the germline V gene (reference sequence). V lost 5 bases and J 9 bases, leaving 8 bases between the germline ends. The CDR3 runs 11 residues.

V is TRBV13 and J is TRBJ2-5, with TRBD2 matching over 10 bases. There are 16 residues in the CDR3. Germline V gives CDR1 PRHDT, CDR2 FYEKMQ (reference sequence). V gave up 5 bases and J gave up 5 bases; unmatched junction bases: 11. The DNA of the CDR3 is TGTGCCAGCAGCCCCCCAAAGCGGGGGGGCCGGGAGACCCAGTACTTC. This codes for CASSPPKRGGRETQYF.

This clonotype was observed at least ten times. V is TRBV10-3 and J is TRBJ2-7, with TRBD1 identical over 9 bases. Germline V gene sequence: CDR1 ENHRY, CDR2 SYGVKD. CDR3 length equals 13 residues. Trimming removed 7 bases from V and 5 bases from J; junction bases left unmatched: 6. CDR3 sequence: CAIKGTGSDEQYF. DNA for the CDR3: TGTGCCATCAAAGGGACAGGGAGTGACGAGCAGTACTTC.

V gene TRBV6-2 or TRBV6-3 combines with J gene TRBJ2-1; 12 nucleotides align to TRBD2. From germline, CDR1 is MNHEY and CDR2 SVGEGT. The V and J ends lost 6 bases and 0 bases, in that order; junction bases with no gene match: 9. The length of the CDR3 is 18 residues. The CDR3 nucleotides are TGTGCCAGCAGCAGGACTAGCGGGATGTCGAGCTCCTACAATGAGCAGTTCTTC. Its translation is CASSRTSGMSSSYNEQFF.

V usage is TRBV20-1 and J usage is TRBJ2-3; the D gene is possibly TRBD2 (5 bases). The ends were cut back, 3 bases at V and 0 bases at J, with 22 bases in the middle. This CDR3 region has 18 residues. Germline CDR1 and CDR2: DFQATT and SNEGSKA (reference sequence). Here the CDR3 DNA reads TGCAGTGCTAGTGCGGTGGTAGCGAGCGGACCTAGCACAGATACGCAGTATTTT. Protein sequence: CSASAVVASGPSTDTQYF.

The sample holds a few counts of this clonotype. The rearrangement uses TRBV28 and TRBJ2-7, with 7 bases fitting TRBD1. CDR1 MDHEN and CDR2 SYDVKM come from the germline V gene. This CDR3 spans 14 amino acids. V shed 3 bases and J 2 bases; nucleotides not matched to a gene: 4. The CDR3 DNA sequence: TGTGCCAGCAGTTTGAGGACAGGAGCCTACGAGCAGTACTTC. Its translation: CASSLRTGAYEQYF. The entire variable domain, with the rest obtained from reference TRBV28 and TRBJ2-7, is as follows: DVKVTQSSRYLVKRTGEKVFLECVQDMDHENMFWYRQDPGLGLRLIYFSYDVKMKEKGDIPEGYSVSREKKERFSLILESASTNQTSMYLCASSLRTGAYEQYFGPGTRLTVT.

This clonotype showed up many times. J is TRBJ2-1 and V is TRBV10-3; 8 nucleotides align to TRBD1. The CDR3 totals 15 residues. The junction had 4 bases not matched to a gene; V was cut back by 4 bases and J by 2 bases. The germline CDR1 and CDR2 sequences are ENHRY and SYGVKD. CDR3 bases: TGTGCCATCAGTGCTAGGACAGGGACCTACAATGAGCAGTTCTTC. This codes for CAISARTGTYNEQFF.

This clonotype was seen ten or more times. J is TRBJ2-7 and V is TRBV4-2, with D possibly TRBD2 on 6 matching bases. Deletions cut 4 bases from V and 0 bases from J, with 16 bases between. This CDR3 contains 16 residues. Germline V CDR1 and CDR2: LGHNA, YNFKEQ. The DNA for the CDR3 is TGTGCCAGCAGCCTAATGCGGGGCGCGAGCTCCTACGAGCAGTACTTC. Amino acid sequence: CASSLMRGASSYEQYF.

The chain links TRBV7-3 to TRBJ1-1; D remains ambiguous. The V and J ends lost 10 bases and 0 bases respectively, with 18 bases between them. In germline, CDR1 is SGHTA, CDR2 FQGTGA. CDR3 length: 15 residues. The CDR3 region has the DNA TGTGCCACAGAACGGTCGTATCCGATGAACACTGAAGCTTTCTTT. It translates to CATERSYPMNTEAFF.

The chain carries TRBV6-2 or TRBV6-3 and TRBJ1-5; D is perhaps TRBD1 (6 bases). Germline-derived CDR1 and CDR2 are MNHEY and SVGEGT. The germline V and J ends were trimmed by 1 base and 4 bases, with 11 bases remaining between them. The CDR3 runs to 15 residues. This chain's CDR3 is CASSYWDILNQPQHF. Written as DNA, the CDR3 is TGTGCCAGCAGTTACTGGGACATATTGAATCAGCCCCAGCATTTT.

Remarks on this clonotype: Germline is not matched at one junction end, which may reflect a read error. V and J are TRBV20-1 and TRBJ2-3, with TRBD2 as a possible D gene (6 bases). The CDR3 is made up of 15 amino acids. In germline, CDR1 is DFQATT, CDR2 SNEGSKA (reference sequence). CDR3 sequence: CSAGDPRDFEDTQYF. Here the CDR3 DNA reads TGCAGTGCTGGAGATCCCCGGGACTTTGAAGATACGCAGTATTTT.

This chain connects TRBV25-1 to TRBJ2-5; D perhaps matches TRBD2 (7 bases). CDR1 is MGHDK, CDR2 SYGVNS, per germline. This CDR3 has 14 residues. With 4 bases removed from V and 4 bases from J, the gap between germline ends came to 13 bases. The CDR3: CASSAGGAGETQYF. The CDR3 DNA follows: TGTGCCAGCAGTGCGGGGGGCGCCGGAGAGACCCAGTACTTC. The full variable domain, rest sourced from reference TRBV25-1 and TRBJ2-5, is EADIYQTPRYLVIGTGKKITLECSQTMGHDKMYWYQQDPGMELHLIHYSYGVNSTEKGDLSSESTVSRIRTEHFPLTLESARPSHTSQYLCASSAGGAGETQYFGPGTRLLVL.

The chain couples TRBV13 to TRBJ2-3; 12 bases line up with TRBD1. The CDR3 consists of 17 residues. Germline V gives CDR1 PRHDT, CDR2 FYEKMQ (reference sequence). V trimming: 4 bases; J trimming: 0 bases; junction bases outside the gene matches: 5. The CDR3 here is CASSWGTGGYSTDTQYF. In nucleotides, the CDR3 is TGTGCCAGCAGCTGGGGGACAGGGGGCTACAGCACAGATACGCAGTATTTT. Complete variable domain (other parts from reference TRBV13 and TRBJ2-3): AAGVIQSPRHLIKEKRETATLKCYPIPRHDTVYWYQQGPGQDPQFLISFYEKMQSDKGSIPDRFSAQQFSDYHSELNMSSLELGDSALYFCASSWGTGGYSTDTQYFGPGTRLTVL.

This clonotype was counted only a few times. V gene TRBV6-2 or TRBV6-3 combines with J gene TRBJ2-1, with TRBD2 matching over 8 bases. The germline V gene has CDR1 MNHEY and CDR2 SVGEGT. Trimming cost V 6 bases and J 8 bases; bases outside gene matches: 15. The length of the CDR3 is 16 residues. The CDR3 DNA sequence: TGTGCCAGCAGCCGCGCTTTAAGCGGGAGTCCGGATGAGCAGTTCTTC. Protein sequence: CASSRALSGSPDEQFF.

The gene calls are TRBV25-1 and TRBJ2-1; 11 bases are shared with TRBD2. Germline V gene lookup returns CDR1 MGHDK and CDR2 SYGVNS. J was trimmed by 0 bases and V by 7 bases; bases with no gene match: 5. The CDR3 has 16 amino acids. The DNA for the CDR3 is TGTGCCAGCACCGGAACTAGCGGGGGCTCCTACAATGAGCAGTTCTTC. As protein: CASTGTSGGSYNEQFF.

This clonotype has only a few counts. The V gene is TRBV12-3 or TRBV12-4, the J gene TRBJ2-7; D unresolved. V was trimmed by 7 bases and J by 6 bases, leaving 19 bases between them. The CDR3 sequence is 14 residues long. The CDR3 reads CASTTRPGVSEQYF. The CDR3 coding sequence is TGTGCCAGCACCACTCGCCCGGGTGTAAGCGAGCAGTACTTC.

The genes are TRBV2 and TRBJ2-3; 9 bases are shared with TRBD2. The CDR3 is 15 residues long. Germline CDR1 is SNHLY and CDR2 is FYNNEI. Unmatched junction bases numbered 7, after V lost 5 bases and J lost 4 bases. Here the CDR3 DNA reads TGTGCCAGCAGTCCGAGGCGGGGGGGCGCAGATACGCAGTATTTT. Amino acid sequence: CASSPRRGGADTQYF.